Each of the 8 T cell receptor beta chains below was sequenced from the same sample in a study of molecular identifiers for immune sequencing clone quantification. MiXCR, run by TCRdb on the PCR reads, gives a single entry per CDR3 protein. Of about 510,000 distinct CDR3 sequences listed, roughly 25% are singletons. Sequenced material: naive CD8+ T cells from blood, with Jurkat cell RNA spiked in. Stated subset: FACS-sorted CD8+CD4-CCR7+CD45RA+ naive T cells. The receptors shown here come from a human donor in good health. Some libraries in this study had Jurkat cell RNA spiked in.

The chain is built from TRBV27 and TRBJ2-7; D possibly uses TRBD1 or TRBD2 (5 bases each). Germline values: CDR1 MNHEY, CDR2 SMNVEV (reference sequence). The CDR3 length is 15 residues. Between the trimmed V and J ends, which lost 2 bases and 3 bases, there was a span of 14 bases. CDR3 region: CASSLGTSEIYEQYF. The CDR3 nucleotides are TGTGCCAGCAGTTTAGGGACCAGTGAGATCTACGAGCAGTACTTC.

This clonotype was observed once. This clone may be a read error of a much larger clone one base away. The genes are TRBV4-3 and TRBJ2-7; D gene ambiguous. V lost 3 bases and J 0 bases, leaving 12 bases between the germline ends. The germline gives CDR1 LGHNA, CDR2 YSLEER. The CDR3 length is 15 residues. The CDR3 region is CASSQVTVSSYEQYF. CDR3 coding DNA: TGCGCCAGCAGCCAGGTGACCGTGAGCTCCTACGAGCAGTACTTC.

The chain uses TRBV10-2 and TRBJ2-3, with D possibly TRBD2 on 5 matching bases. The CDR3 runs 15 residues. Germline CDR1 and CDR2: WSHSY and SAAADI. V was pared by 4 bases and J by 3 bases, with 14 bases between. This chain's CDR3 is CASSARAVRTDTQYF. Written as DNA, the CDR3 is TGCGCCAGCAGTGCGAGGGCGGTAAGAACAGATACGCAGTATTTT.

With regard to this clonotype: A much bigger clone sits one base away, suggesting this may be a read error. V is TRBV25-1 and J is TRBJ2-1; D unresolved. The CDR3 has 13 amino acids. In germline, CDR1 is MGHDK, CDR2 SYGVNS. The CDR3 reads CASSPVSTHERFF. The CDR3 nucleotides read TGTGCCAGCAGTCCCGTCTCGACGCATGAGCGGTTCTTC.

This clonotype was found a few times. The J gene is TRBJ2-1, the V gene TRBV7-9; TRBD2 might be the D (6 bases). The CDR3 extends over 15 amino acids. V was clipped by 5 bases and J by 2 bases, with 13 bases between them. Per germline, CDR1 SEHNR and CDR2 FQNEAQ (reference sequence). The CDR3 sequence is CASSPGGTAYNEQFF. In DNA form, the CDR3 reads TGTGCCAGCAGCCCCGGAGGGACTGCCTACAATGAGCAGTTCTTC.

Ten or more counts support this clonotype. The rearrangement links TRBV9 to TRBJ1-5; D ambiguous. The CDR3 totals 17 residues. V lost 3 bases, J lost 0 bases, and 16 bases lay in between. Per the germline V gene, CDR1 is SGDLS and CDR2 is YYNGEE. Here the CDR3 DNA reads TGTGCCAGCAGCGCCAGTCCGATCGGGTATAGCAATCAGCCCCAGCATTTT. This encodes CASSASPIGYSNQPQHF.

This sequence joins TRBV19 and TRBJ2-7; tentatively, D is TRBD2 (6 bases). Germline V gene sequence: CDR1 LNHDA, CDR2 SQIVND (reference sequence). V was clipped by 7 bases and J by 3 bases, with 16 bases between them. This CDR3 spans 14 amino acids. The CDR3 reads CASTSGGGGYEQYF. CDR3 coding DNA: TGTGCCAGTACCTCTGGGGGAGGTGGCTACGAGCAGTACTTC.

The V gene is TRBV9, the J gene TRBJ2-5; 9 bases line up with TRBD1. Trimming took 4 bases from V and 2 from J; bases not matched to a gene: 3. The length of the CDR3 is 14 residues. In germline, CDR1 is SGDLS, CDR2 YYNGEE. For the CDR3, the DNA is TGTGCCAGCAGCACAGGGGGCCAACAAGAGACCCAGTACTTC. Amino acids: CASSTGGQQETQYF.